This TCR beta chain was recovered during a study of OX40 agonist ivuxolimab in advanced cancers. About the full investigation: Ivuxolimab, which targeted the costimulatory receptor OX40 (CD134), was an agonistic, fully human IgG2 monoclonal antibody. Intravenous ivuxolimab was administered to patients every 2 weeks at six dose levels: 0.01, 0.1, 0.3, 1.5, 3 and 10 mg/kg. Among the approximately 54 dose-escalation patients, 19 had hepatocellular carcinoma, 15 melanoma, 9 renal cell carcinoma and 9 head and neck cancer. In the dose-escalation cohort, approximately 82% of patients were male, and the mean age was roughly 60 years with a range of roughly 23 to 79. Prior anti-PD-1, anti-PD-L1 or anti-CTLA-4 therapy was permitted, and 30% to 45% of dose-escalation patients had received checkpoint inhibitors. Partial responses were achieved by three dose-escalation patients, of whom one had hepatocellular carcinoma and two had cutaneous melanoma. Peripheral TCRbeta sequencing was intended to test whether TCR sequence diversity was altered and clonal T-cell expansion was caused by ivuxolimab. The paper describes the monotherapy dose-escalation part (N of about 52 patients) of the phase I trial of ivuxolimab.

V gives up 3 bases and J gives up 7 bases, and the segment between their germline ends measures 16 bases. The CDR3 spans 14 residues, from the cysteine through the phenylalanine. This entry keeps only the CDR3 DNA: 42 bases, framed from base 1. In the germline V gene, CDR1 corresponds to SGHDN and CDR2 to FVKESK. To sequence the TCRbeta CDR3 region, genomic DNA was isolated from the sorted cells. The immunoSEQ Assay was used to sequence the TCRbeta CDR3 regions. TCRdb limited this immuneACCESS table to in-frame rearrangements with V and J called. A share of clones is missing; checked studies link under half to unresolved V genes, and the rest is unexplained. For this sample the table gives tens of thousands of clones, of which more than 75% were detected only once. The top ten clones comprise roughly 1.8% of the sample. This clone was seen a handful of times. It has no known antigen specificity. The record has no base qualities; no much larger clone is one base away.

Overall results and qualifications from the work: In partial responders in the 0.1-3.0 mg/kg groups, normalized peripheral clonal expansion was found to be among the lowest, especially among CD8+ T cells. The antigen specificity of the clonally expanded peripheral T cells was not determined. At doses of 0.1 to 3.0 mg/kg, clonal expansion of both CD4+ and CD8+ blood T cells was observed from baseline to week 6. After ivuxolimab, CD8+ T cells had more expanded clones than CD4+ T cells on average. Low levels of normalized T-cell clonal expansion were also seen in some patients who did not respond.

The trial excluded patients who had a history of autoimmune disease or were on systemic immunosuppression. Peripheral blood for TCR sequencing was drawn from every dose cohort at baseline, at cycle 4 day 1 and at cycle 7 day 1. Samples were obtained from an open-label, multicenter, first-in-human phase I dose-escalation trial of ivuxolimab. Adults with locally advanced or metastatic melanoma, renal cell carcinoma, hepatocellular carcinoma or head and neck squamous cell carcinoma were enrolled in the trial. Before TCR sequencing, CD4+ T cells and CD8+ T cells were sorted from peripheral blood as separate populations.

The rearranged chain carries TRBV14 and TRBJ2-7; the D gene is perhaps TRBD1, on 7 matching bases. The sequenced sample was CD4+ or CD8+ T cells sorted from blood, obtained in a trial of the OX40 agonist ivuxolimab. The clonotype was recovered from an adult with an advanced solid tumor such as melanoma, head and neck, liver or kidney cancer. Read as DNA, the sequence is TGTGCCAGCAGCCACGGGGGACAGTCTAGGGAGCAGTACTTC. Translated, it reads CASSHGGQSREQYF.